This entry lists 22 T cell receptor beta chains sequenced from one sample in a study of T-cell reconstitution after alpha-beta-depleted transplantation in children (dated by TCRdb to the mid-2010s). The library was generated by PCR. Sequencing took place on an Illumina HiSeq 2500. TCR library preparation used molecular barcoding, with unique molecular identifiers applied to normalize quantification of the TCRbeta repertoire. TCRdb took the public reads, trimmed them with fastp at Q25, ran MiXCR for clone calling and kept in-frame beta chains. Duplicate CDR3 protein sequences are folded into a single record with the most common DNA and genes. The sample yields about 460,000 distinct CDR3 sequences; about an eighth were counted once. The top ten hold around 5.6% of the sample. The specimen was PBMCs from the stem cell graft donor, collected from the stem cell graft. The receptors shown here come from a human donor who donated a stem cell graft to a child with combined immunodeficiency.

In this sample, this clonotype turned up many times. This CDR3 reads CAWSRHLTGNEQFF. The CDR3 region has the DNA TGTGCCTGGAGTCGCCATTTAACGGGCAATGAGCAGTTCTTC. V and J are TRBV30 and TRBJ2-1; D not resolved. Germline V gives CDR1 GTSNPN, CDR2 SVGIG (reference sequence). Trimming pared 2 bases from V and 6 bases from J, leaving 14 bases between. This CDR3 spans 14 amino acids.

V gene TRBV12-3 or TRBV12-4 combines with J gene TRBJ2-1, with TRBD2 matching over 14 bases. The J segment lost 4 bases and the V segment lost 4 bases, leaving 6 bases of the junction unmatched. The CDR3 covers 17 residues. The CDR3 loop reads CASSSGLAGVIYNEQFF. CDR3 coding DNA: TGTGCCAGCAGTTCGGGACTAGCGGGGGTAATTTACAATGAGCAGTTCTTC.

This clonotype was observed a handful of times. V usage is TRBV7-9 and J usage is TRBJ2-1; 7 bases are shared with TRBD1. Germline V gene sequence: CDR1 SEHNR, CDR2 FQNEAQ (reference sequence). The CDR3 totals 15 residues. Trimming at V came to 1 base and at J to 5 bases, leaving 5 bases not matched to a gene. In DNA, the CDR3 is TGTGCCAGCAGCTTAGTCGTGCAGGGGGACAATGAGCAGTTCTTC. Its protein is CASSLVVQGDNEQFF.

Only a few counts were recorded for this clonotype. The V gene is TRBV12-3 or TRBV12-4, the J gene TRBJ1-2; D ambiguous. There are 14 residues in the CDR3. The V end was cut by 3 bases, the J end by 6 bases, with 14 bases between. The chain's CDR3 is CASSFTRSYHGYTF. CDR3 bases: TGTGCCAGCAGTTTTACCAGGTCTTACCATGGCTACACCTTC.

The chain links TRBV12-3 or TRBV12-4 to TRBJ2-3, with D possibly TRBD2 on 6 matching bases. The CDR3 consists of 15 residues. Trimming pared 10 bases from V and 2 bases from J, leaving 19 bases between. The CDR3 region is CATRPAGLPTDTQYF. The CDR3 DNA sequence: TGTGCCACCCGCCCTGCGGGGCTACCCACAGATACGCAGTATTTT.

The rearrangement uses TRBV3-1 and TRBJ2-2, with D unresolved. Germline values: CDR1 LGHDT, CDR2 YNNKEL (reference sequence). CDR3 length equals 18 residues. V lost 11 bases and J 1 base, leaving 26 bases between the germline ends. CDR3 sequence reads: CASCQSRTAVWNTGELFF. In DNA, the CDR3 is TGTGCCTCCTGCCAATCCCGTACGGCGGTATGGAACACCGGGGAGCTGTTTTTT.

On this clonotype: Since the CDR3 does not end with the conserved phenylalanine or tryptophan, this likely comes from a read error. This CDR3 is CASSFRDPSTDTQYC. The CDR3 coding sequence is TGTGCCAGCAGTTTTAGGGACCCTAGCACAGATACGCAGTATTGT. The chain recombines TRBV28 with TRBJ2-3, with D perhaps TRBD1 or TRBD2 (5 bases each). Trimming pared 3 bases from V and 0 bases from J, leaving 10 bases between. The CDR3 runs 15 residues. CDR1 is MDHEN and CDR2 is SYDVKM in the germline V gene.

This clonotype was seen a handful of times. The V call is TRBV27, the J call TRBJ2-3; 8 bases line up with TRBD2. V gave up 3 bases and J gave up 4 bases; unmatched junction bases: 15. There are 18 residues in the CDR3. Germline V gene lookup returns CDR1 MNHEY and CDR2 SMNVEV (reference sequence). In DNA form, the CDR3 reads TGTGCCAGCAGTTTCCGCGGACCTTCCGGGAGGGCCGCAGATACGCAGTATTTT. It is translated as CASSFRGPSGRAADTQYF.

In its sample, this clonotype was seen many times. The chain is built from TRBV10-3 and TRBJ2-7; D gene ambiguous. Trimming removed 0 bases from V and 6 bases from J, with 9 bases in between. CDR1 and CDR2 (germline): ENHRY, SYGVKD. This CDR3 is 13 amino acids long. The CDR3 coding sequence is TGTGCCATCAGTGAGTCGGGAAGGGTCGAGCAGTACTTC. Its translation: CAISESGRVEQYF.

V and J are TRBV5-1 and TRBJ2-7; 7 bases are shared with TRBD2. The CDR3 has 15 residues. Germline values: CDR1 SGHRS, CDR2 YFSETQ. V shed 0 bases, J shed 6 bases, and the junction held 9 bases outside the gene matches. DNA for the CDR3: TGCGCCAGCAGCTTGGCTACTAGCGCTACGAGCGAGCAGTACTTC. It encodes CASSLATSATSEQYF.

This clonotype was detected a few times. The CDR3 region has the DNA TGTGCCAGCGGGTACGGTCAGCGAGGCACTGAAGCTTTCTTT. Its translation is CASGYGQRGTEAFF. The chain links TRBV27 to TRBJ1-1, with D hard to call. Trimming removed 8 bases from V and 4 bases from J, with 17 bases in between. The CDR3 has 14 amino acids. The germline V gene encodes CDR1 MNHEY and CDR2 SMNVEV (reference sequence).

This clonotype was recorded a few times. The V call is TRBV29-1, the J call TRBJ1-2, with D maybe TRBD1 (6 bases). V lost 7 bases, J lost 8 bases, and 11 bases lay in between. Germline lookup yields CDR1 SQVTM and CDR2 ANQGSEA. CDR3 size: 10 residues. The CDR3 nucleotides read TGCAGCGCCGAAGGGGGGGGCTACACCTTC. Translating it yields CSAEGGGYTF.

This clonotype was counted between two and nine times. The chain has TRBV9 and TRBJ2-1, with 12 nucleotides matching TRBD2. Trimming at V came to 2 bases and at J to 3 bases, leaving 6 bases not matched to a gene. This CDR3 is 17 amino acids long. Germline V CDR1 and CDR2: SGDLS, YYNGEE. The CDR3: CASSVGTSGHYYNEQFF. The CDR3 region has the DNA TGTGCCAGCAGCGTCGGGACTAGCGGGCATTACTACAATGAGCAGTTCTTC.

The chain employs TRBV7-2 and TRBJ2-2, with a tentative D call TRBD1 (6 bases). The CDR3 has 15 residues. The V gene lost 5 bases and the J gene lost 7 bases, with 17 bases spanning the gap. From germline, CDR1 is SGHTA and CDR2 FQGNSA. CDR3 DNA sequence: TGTGCCAGCAGCCGACCGGACAGAACTAGCGGGGAGCTGTTTTTT. Its protein is CASSRPDRTSGELFF.

J is TRBJ2-3 and V is TRBV15; the match to TRBD1 covers 8 bases. The germline V gene has CDR1 LNHNV and CDR2 YYDKDF (reference sequence). J lost 4 bases, V lost 7 bases, and 10 bases had no gene match. The CDR3 has 15 residues. The CDR3, as DNA: TGTGCCACCAATACGCTCAGGGGGCCTGCAGATACGCAGTATTTT. It yields the protein CATNTLRGPADTQYF.

This clonotype was seen a handful of times. This chain uses TRBV10-3 with TRBJ2-3; D possibly corresponds to TRBD1 (5 bases). V shed 8 bases and J shed 2 bases, with 11 bases lying between them. The CDR3 is 13 amino acids. Germline CDR1 is ENHRY and CDR2 is SYGVKD. The CDR3 sequence: CAIQQEVTDTQYF. As DNA, the CDR3 is TGTGCCATCCAACAGGAAGTCACAGATACGCAGTATTTT.

The gene calls are TRBV6-1 and TRBJ2-2; D perhaps matches TRBD2 (5 bases). This CDR3 spans 14 amino acids. The V end lost 6 bases, the J end lost 3 bases, and 11 bases lay between the germline ends. Germline V gene lookup returns CDR1 MNHNS and CDR2 SASEGT. Here the CDR3 reads CASRVDGDTGELFF. CDR3 bases: TGTGCCAGCAGGGTAGACGGGGACACCGGGGAGCTGTTTTTT.

V usage is TRBV12-3 or TRBV12-4 and J usage is TRBJ2-1; D might be TRBD2 (7 bases). This CDR3 is built from 14 residues. V was shortened by 8 bases and J by 10 bases, with 21 bases between the two germline ends. CDR3 region: CASLGGREIREQFF. The CDR3 DNA is TGTGCCAGCCTCGGGGGGCGGGAAATCCGAGAGCAGTTCTTC.

This clonotype was seen many times. The V gene is TRBV12-3 or TRBV12-4, the J gene TRBJ2-6; 7 bases align to TRBD1. The CDR3 length is 13 residues. V gave up 5 bases and J gave up 19 bases; unmatched junction bases: 14. The CDR3 DNA reads TGTGCCAGCAGTCCCCCCACAGGGGCCTCCTTTACTTTC. It yields the protein CASSPPTGASFTF.

At least ten counts were recorded for this clonotype. This chain connects TRBV6-2 or TRBV6-3 to TRBJ1-2, with D perhaps matching TRBD1 (5 bases). The germline V gene encodes CDR1 MNHEY and CDR2 SVGEGT. Trimming pared 10 bases from V and 7 bases from J, leaving 22 bases between. The CDR3 consists of 14 residues. This CDR3 is CATILDISHLGYTF. DNA of the CDR3: TGTGCCACCATCCTGGACATCTCTCACCTTGGCTACACCTTC.

The table lists this clonotype with a few counts. V is TRBV2 and J is TRBJ2-1; D gene unclear. The V end lost 4 bases, the J end lost 10 bases, and 17 bases lay between the germline ends. Germline loops: CDR1 SNHLY, CDR2 FYNNEI. The CDR3 is made up of 14 amino acids. The CDR3 reads CASSVLPSLGEQFF. CDR3 in DNA: TGTGCCAGCAGTGTATTACCGTCCCTAGGGGAGCAGTTCTTC.

This clonotype was recorded at least ten times. CDR3 bases: TGTGCCACCAGCAGAAGGATGGCTAGCACAGATACGCAGTATTTT. Encoded protein: CATSRRMASTDTQYF. The chain is built from TRBV15 and TRBJ2-3; D is undetermined. V lost 2 bases and J lost 0, with 9 bases in between. The length of the CDR3 is 15 residues. The germline gives CDR1 LNHNV, CDR2 YYDKDF (reference sequence).